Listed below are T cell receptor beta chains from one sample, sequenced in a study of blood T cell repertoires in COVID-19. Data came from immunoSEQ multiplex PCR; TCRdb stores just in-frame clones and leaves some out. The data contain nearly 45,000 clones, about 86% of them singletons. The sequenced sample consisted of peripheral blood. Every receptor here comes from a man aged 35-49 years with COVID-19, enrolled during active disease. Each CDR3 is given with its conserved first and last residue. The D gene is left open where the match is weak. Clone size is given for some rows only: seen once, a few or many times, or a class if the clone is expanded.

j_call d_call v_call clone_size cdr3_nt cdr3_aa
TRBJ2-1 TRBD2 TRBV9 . TGTGCCAGCAGCACCAGACTAGCGGGAGTGACCTACAATGAGCAGTTCTTC CASSTRLAGVTYNEQFF
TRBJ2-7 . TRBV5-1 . TGCGCCAGCAGCTTGGCCGGAGACCAGCCTCGCGAGCAGTACTTC CASSLAGDQPREQYF
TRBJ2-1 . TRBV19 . TGTGCCAGTAGTACAGGTAGCTCCTACAATGAGCAGTTCTTC CASSTGSSYNEQFF
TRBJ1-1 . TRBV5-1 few TGCGCCAGCAGCTTGTTGGGGCCGAACACTGAAGCTTTCTTT CASSLLGPNTEAFF
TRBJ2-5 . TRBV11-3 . TGTGCCAGCAGCTCACCTCGGGTGGGTAAAGAGACCCAGTACTTC CASSSPRVGKETQYF
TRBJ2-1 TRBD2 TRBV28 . TGTGCCAGCAGTTTCCACGCGGGGGGGCCGGGCAATGAGCAGTTCTTC CASSFHAGGPGNEQFF
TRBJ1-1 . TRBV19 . TGTGCCAGTAGTATCGATGGGGCCGGCACTGAAGCTTTCTTT CASSIDGAGTEAFF
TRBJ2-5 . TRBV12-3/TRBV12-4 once TGTGCCAGCACCCATACCGGGGGAGAGACCCAGTACTTC CASTHTGGETQYF
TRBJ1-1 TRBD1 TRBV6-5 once TGTGCCAGCAGTTACTCGATTATGACAGGGCACACTGAAGCTTTCTTT CASSYSIMTGHTEAFF
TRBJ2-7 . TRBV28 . TGTGCCAGCAGTAGCATCTACGAGCAGTACTTC CASSSIYEQYF
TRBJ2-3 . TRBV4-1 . TGCGCCAGCAGCCTATGGGCAGGGCCCACAGATACGCAGTATTTT CASSLWAGPTDTQYF
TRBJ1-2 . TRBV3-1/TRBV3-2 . TGTGCCAGCAGCTACGGGTCGGGCTACACCTTC CASSYGSGYTF
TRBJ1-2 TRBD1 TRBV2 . TGTGCCAGCAGTGAAGATAACAGGGGACCTGGCTACACCTTC CASSEDNRGPGYTF
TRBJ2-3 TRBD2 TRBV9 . TGTGCCAGCAGCGGACCCAAGCGGGGGGGAACCTCAGATACGCAGTATTTT CASSGPKRGGTSDTQYF
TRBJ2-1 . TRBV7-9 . TGTGCCAGCAGCTTAGCTTTTGGGACTCCCAATGAGCAGTTCTTC CASSLAFGTPNEQFF
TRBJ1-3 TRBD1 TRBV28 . TGTGCCAGCAGTCCTGACAGGGAATTTTTTGAGGACACCATATATTTT CASSPDREFFEDTIYF
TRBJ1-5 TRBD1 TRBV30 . TGTGCCTGGAGTGTAGGACAGGGGCTTCCCCAGCATTTT CAWSVGQGLPQHF
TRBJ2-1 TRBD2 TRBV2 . TGTGCCAGCAGTGCACTTTTAGCGGGAGAGGCCTACAATGAGCAGTTCTTC CASSALLAGEAYNEQFF
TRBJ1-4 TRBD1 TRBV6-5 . TGTGCCAGCAGGCCGGGACAGGGGAGGGAAAAACTGTTTTTT CASRPGQGREKLFF
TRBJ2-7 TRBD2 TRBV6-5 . TGTGCCAGCAGTCCCAACTTCACGGGGGGGAGAGAGCAGTACTTC CASSPNFTGGREQYF
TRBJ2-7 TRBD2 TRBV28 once TGTGCCAGCAGTTTTATTCTAGCGGGATACGAGCAGTACTTC CASSFILAGYEQYF
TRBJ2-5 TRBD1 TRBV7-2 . TGTGCCAGCAGCTTAGGTGGACAGGGGAGGAGGGAGACCCAGTACTTC CASSLGGQGRRETQYF
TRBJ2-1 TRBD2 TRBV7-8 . TGTGCCAGCAGCTTAGTGGGGGGAGGGATCAATGAGCAGTTCTTC CASSLVGGGINEQFF
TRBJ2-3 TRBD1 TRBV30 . TGTGCCCGGGAAGGCAGGGGGCTTCAGAAAGATACGCAGTATTTT CAREGRGLQKDTQYF
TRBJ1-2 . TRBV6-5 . TGTGCCAGCAGTTGGTCAGGGAAGAGTGAGGGCTACACCTTC CASSWSGKSEGYTF
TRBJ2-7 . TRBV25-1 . TGTGCCAGCAGTGAGGAGGGGACCTACGAGCAGTACTTC CASSEEGTYEQYF
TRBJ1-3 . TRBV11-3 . TGTGCCAGCAGCTTCACCCCGGGACAAGGAAACACCATATATTTT CASSFTPGQGNTIYF
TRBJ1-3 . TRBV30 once TGTGCCTGGAGTTTCCGCCGTCTCGGGGACACCATATATTTT CAWSFRRLGDTIYF
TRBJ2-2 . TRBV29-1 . TGCAGCGTGTCTTCGAACACCGGGGAGCTGTTTTTT CSVSSNTGELFF
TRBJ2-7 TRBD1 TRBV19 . TGTGCCAGTAGTCTCGGACAGGGCTACGAGCAGTACTTC CASSLGQGYEQYF
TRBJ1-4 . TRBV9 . TGTGCCAGCAGCGTACCCCCCGGGGTCAGAGGCGAAAAACTGTTTTTT CASSVPPGVRGEKLFF
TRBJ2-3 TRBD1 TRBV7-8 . TGTGCCAGCAGCGCCACCGGGACAGCCACAGATACGCAGTATTTT CASSATGTATDTQYF
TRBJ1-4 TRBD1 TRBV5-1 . TGCGCCAGCCGCCGGGACAGCCATCAGGAAAAACTGTTTTTT CASRRDSHQEKLFF
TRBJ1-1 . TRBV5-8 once TGTGCCAGCAGCTTAGGTACAGGGCGGGACACTGAAGCTTTCTTT CASSLGTGRDTEAFF
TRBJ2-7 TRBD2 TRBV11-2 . TGTGCCAGCAGCTTGAACGGGGGGGTCAACTACGAGCAGTACTTC CASSLNGGVNYEQYF
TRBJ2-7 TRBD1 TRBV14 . TGTGCCAGCAGCCAAGATGGGGACAGCCGCTCCTACGAGCAGTACTTC CASSQDGDSRSYEQYF
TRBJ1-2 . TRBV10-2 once TGCGCCAGCAGTGAGAGAGGATATAACTATGGCTACACCTTC CASSERGYNYGYTF
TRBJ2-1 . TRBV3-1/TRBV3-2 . TGTGCCAGCAGCCAAGTCGGGAATGAGCAGTTCTTC CASSQVGNEQFF
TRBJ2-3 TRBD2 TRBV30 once TGTGCCTGGGGAGTATGGGCGGGAGGAGATACGCAGTATTTT CAWGVWAGGDTQYF
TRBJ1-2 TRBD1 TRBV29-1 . TGCAGCGTTCTTGACAGGGACAATGGCTACACCTTC CSVLDRDNGYTF
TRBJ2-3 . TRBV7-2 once TGTGCCAGCAGCGCGACTAGATCGGGAGATACGCAGTATTTT CASSATRSGDTQYF
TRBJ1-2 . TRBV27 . TGTGCCAGCTCATCCTCCGACAGGTACTATGGCTACACCTTC CASSSSDRYYGYTF
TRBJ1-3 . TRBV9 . TGTGCCAGCAGCGAGACAGCTCTCTTAGGTGCCCGGTATTTT CASSETALLGARYF
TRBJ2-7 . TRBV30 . TGTGCCTGGAGTGAACAGGGTTACGAGCAGTACTTC CAWSEQGYEQYF
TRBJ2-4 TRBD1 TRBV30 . TGTGCCTGGAGTAGGGGCCAAGGGGGCCCAAACATTCAGTACTTC CAWSRGQGGPNIQYF
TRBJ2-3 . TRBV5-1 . TGCGCCAGCCGAAAAAATCCATCCGGACAGTCTAGCACAGATACGCAGTATTTT CASRKNPSGQSSTDTQYF
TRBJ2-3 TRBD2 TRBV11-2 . TGTGCCAGCAGCCGACTAGCGGGGGGGCCGGGCACAGATACGCAGTATTTT CASSRLAGGPGTDTQYF
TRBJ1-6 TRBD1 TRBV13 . TGTGCCAGCAGCGCTGGGACAGGGAGACCCCTCCACTTT CASSAGTGRPLHF
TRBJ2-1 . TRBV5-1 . TGCGCCAGCAGCTACAGCGGGGCAGGGGGCATGGATGAGCAGTTCTTC CASSYSGAGGMDEQFF
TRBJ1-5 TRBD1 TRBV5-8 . TGTGCCAGCAGCATCGGACAGGGCTTTCAGCCCCAGCATTTT CASSIGQGFQPQHF
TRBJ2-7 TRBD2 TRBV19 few TGTGCCAGTAGTATCAGCCTAGCGGGAAAGAGCCCCTACGAGCAGTACTTC CASSISLAGKSPYEQYF
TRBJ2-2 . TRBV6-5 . TGTGCCAGCAGTCGAGGAAAGAACACCGGGGAGCTGTTTTTT CASSRGKNTGELFF
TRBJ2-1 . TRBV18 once TGTGCCAGCTCACCCCAGGCCAGCTCCTACAATGAGCAGTTCTTC CASSPQASSYNEQFF
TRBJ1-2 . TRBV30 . TGTGCCCAGAGGGAGGGAAACTATGGCTACACCTTC CAQREGNYGYTF